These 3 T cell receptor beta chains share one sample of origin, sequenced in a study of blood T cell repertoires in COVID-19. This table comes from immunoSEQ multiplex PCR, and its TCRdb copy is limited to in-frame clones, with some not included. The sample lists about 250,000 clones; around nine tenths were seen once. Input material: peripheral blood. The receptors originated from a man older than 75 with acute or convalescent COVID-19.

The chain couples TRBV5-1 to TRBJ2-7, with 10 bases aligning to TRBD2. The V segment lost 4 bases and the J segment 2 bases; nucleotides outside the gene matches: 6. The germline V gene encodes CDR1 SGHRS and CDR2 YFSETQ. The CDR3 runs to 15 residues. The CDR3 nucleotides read TGCGCCAGCAGCAAGACTAGCGGGCAAACCTACGAGCAGTACTTC. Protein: CASSKTSGQTYEQYF.

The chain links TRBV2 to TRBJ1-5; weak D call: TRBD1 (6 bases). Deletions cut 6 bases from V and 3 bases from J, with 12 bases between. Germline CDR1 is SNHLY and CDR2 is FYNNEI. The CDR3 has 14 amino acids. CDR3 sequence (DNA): TGTGCCAGCAGGGCGGACAGTCCCAATCAGCCCCAGCATTTT. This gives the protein CASRADSPNQPQHF.

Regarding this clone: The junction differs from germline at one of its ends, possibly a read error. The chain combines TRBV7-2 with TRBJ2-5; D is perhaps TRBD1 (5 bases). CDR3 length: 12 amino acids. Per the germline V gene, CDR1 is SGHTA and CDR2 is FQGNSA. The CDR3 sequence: CASSLEGLQGNF. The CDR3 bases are TGTGCCAGCAGCTTAGAAGGGCTTCAGGGTAACTTC.